This T cell receptor beta chain is drawn from a study of cytomegalovirus exposure and HLA in healthy donors. Germline V lookup: CDR1 SSHAT, CDR2 FNYEAQ (reference sequence). V dropped 2 bases and J dropped 4 bases, with 8 bases sitting between them. The length of the CDR3 is 13 residues. Regarding the study as a whole: Rarity held for most TCR sequences, but there were some public TCRs that occurred in many donors. Association of roughly 18,000 TCR beta sequences with HLA alleles was found at 0.05 false discovery rate in a later analysis.

Use of 60 Vbeta and 13 Jbeta primers characterized the PCR. Clones were read by immunoSEQ multiplex PCR, and TCRdb kept only the in-frame ones, dropping some. The data show about 180,000 clones, 60% to 85% seen once. This clone was seen just once. Antigen unknown. The clonotype originates from a male donor in good health and CMV-seronegative. The specimen was PBMCs. V and J are TRBV7-7 and TRBJ1-1; D is unclear. Here the CDR3 DNA reads TGTGCCAGCAGCTTATCCCCCCTCACTGAAGCTTTCTTT. As protein: CASSLSPLTEAFF.